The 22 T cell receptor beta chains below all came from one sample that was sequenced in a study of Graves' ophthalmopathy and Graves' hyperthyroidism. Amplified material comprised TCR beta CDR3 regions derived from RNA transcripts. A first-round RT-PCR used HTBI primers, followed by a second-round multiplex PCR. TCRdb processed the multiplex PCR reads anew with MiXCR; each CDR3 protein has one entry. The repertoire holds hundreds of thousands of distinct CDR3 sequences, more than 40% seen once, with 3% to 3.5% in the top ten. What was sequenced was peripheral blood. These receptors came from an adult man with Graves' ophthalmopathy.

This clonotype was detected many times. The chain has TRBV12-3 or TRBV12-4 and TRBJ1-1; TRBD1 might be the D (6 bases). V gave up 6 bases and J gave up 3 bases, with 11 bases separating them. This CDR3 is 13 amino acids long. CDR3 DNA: TGTGCCAGCAGGGGGGGGCGATACACTGAAGCTTTCTTT. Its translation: CASRGGRYTEAFF.

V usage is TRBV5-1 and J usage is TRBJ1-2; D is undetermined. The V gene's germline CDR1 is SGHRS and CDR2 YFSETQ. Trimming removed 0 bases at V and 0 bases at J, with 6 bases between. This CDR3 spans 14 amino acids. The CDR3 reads CASSLGETNYGYTF. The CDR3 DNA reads TGCGCCAGCAGCTTGGGAGAGACTAACTATGGCTACACCTTC.

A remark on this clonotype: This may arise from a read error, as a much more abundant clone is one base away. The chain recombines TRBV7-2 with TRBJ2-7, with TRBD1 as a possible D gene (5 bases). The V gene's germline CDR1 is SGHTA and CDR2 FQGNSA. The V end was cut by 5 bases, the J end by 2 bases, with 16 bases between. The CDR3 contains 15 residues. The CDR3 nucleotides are TGTGCCAGCAGCCCCCGTGGGGTCAGGGCCTACGAGCAGTACTTC. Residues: CASSPRGVRAYEQYF.

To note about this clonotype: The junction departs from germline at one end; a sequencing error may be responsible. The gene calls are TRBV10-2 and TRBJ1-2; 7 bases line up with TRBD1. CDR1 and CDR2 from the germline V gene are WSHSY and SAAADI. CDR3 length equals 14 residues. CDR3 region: CASSPQGNVYGYTF. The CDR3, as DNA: TGTGCCAGCAGTCCACAGGGGAACGTCTATGGCTACACCTTC.

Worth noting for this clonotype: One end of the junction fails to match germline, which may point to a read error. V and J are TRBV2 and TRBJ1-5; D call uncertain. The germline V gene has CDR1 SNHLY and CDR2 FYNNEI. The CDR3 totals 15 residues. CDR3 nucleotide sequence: TGTGCCAGCAGTGAAGGCAGGCTTAGCAAACAGCCCCAGGATTTT. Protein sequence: CASSEGRLSKQPQDF.

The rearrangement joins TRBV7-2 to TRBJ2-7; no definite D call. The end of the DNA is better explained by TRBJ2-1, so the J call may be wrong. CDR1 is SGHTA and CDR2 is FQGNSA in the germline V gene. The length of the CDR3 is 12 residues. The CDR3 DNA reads TGTGCCAGCAGCTTCAGACACAATGAGCAGTTCTTC. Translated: CASSFRHNEQFF.

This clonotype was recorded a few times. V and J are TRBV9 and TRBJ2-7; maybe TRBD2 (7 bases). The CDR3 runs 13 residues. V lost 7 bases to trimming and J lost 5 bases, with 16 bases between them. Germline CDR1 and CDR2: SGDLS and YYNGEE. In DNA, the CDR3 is TGTGCCAGCGGTGGGGGGGGGGCCCACGAGCAGTACTTC. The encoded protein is CASGGGGAHEQYF.

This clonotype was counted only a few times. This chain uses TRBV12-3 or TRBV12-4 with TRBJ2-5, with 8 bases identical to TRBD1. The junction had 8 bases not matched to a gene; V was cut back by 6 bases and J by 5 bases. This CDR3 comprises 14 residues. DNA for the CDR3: TGTGCCAGCAGCCAAGGGTACAGGGGGGAGACCCAGTACTTC. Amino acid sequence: CASSQGYRGETQYF.

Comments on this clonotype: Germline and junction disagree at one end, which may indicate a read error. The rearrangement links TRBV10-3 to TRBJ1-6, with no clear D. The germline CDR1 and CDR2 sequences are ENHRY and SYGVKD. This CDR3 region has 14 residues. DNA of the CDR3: TGTGCCATCAGTGAGTGGGAGGGTACTTCACCCCCCCACTTT. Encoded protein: CAISEWEGTSPPHF.

CDR3 bases: TGTGCCAGCAGTGTGGGCAAGAACTATGGCTACACCTTC. Translated: CASSVGKNYGYTF. The V and J genes are TRBV2 and TRBJ1-2; D remains ambiguous. The V end lost 4 bases, the J end lost 2 bases, and 8 bases lay between the germline ends. The CDR3 contains 13 residues. In germline, CDR1 is SNHLY, CDR2 FYNNEI.

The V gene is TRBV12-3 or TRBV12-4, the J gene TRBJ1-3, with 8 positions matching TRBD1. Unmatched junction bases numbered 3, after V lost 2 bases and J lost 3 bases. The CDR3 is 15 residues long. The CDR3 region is CASSLLRGLGNTIYF. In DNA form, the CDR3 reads TGTGCCAGCAGTTTACTCAGGGGGCTTGGAAACACCATATATTTT.

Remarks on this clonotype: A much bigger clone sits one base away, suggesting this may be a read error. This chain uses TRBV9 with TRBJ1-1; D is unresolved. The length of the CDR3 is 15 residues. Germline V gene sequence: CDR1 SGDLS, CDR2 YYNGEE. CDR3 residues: CASSSAAVPATEAFF. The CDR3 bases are TGCGCCAGCAGCTCCGCGGCCGTTCCGGCCACTGAAGCTTTCTTT. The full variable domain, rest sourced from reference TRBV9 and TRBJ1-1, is DSGVTQTPKHLITATGQRVTLRCSPRSGDLSVYWYQQSLDQGLQFLIQYYNGEERAKGNILERFSAQQFPDLHSELNLSSLELGDSALYFCASSSAAVPATEAFFGQGTRLTVV.

CDR3 in DNA: TGTGCCAGCAGTTTACCCGGGACAGGGACTAACTATGGCTACACCTTC. Translated: CASSLPGTGTNYGYTF. The chain couples TRBV28 to TRBJ1-2; TRBD1 aligns across 9 bases. The ends lost 2 bases at V and 0 bases at J; junction bases unmatched: 4. The CDR3 covers 16 residues. Germline V CDR1 and CDR2: MDHEN, SYDVKM.

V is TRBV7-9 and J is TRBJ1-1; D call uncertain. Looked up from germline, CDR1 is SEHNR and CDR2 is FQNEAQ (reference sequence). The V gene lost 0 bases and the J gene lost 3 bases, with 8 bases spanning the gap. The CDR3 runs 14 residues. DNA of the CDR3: TGTGCCAGCAGCTTAGCGGGCCTTCACACTGAAGCTTTCTTT. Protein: CASSLAGLHTEAFF.

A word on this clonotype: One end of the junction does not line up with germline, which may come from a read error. The CDR3 bases are TGTGCCAGTAGTATATTGTCAGGGATGAACACTGAAGCTCTCTTT. Translated: CASSILSGMNTEALF. The V call is TRBV19, the J call TRBJ1-1; a possible D gene is TRBD1 (5 bases). This CDR3 has 15 amino acids. Germline CDR1 LNHDA, CDR2 SQIVND (reference sequence).

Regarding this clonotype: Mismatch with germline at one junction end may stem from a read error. The CDR3 region is CASSSRQFYGYTF. As DNA, the CDR3 is TGTGCCAGCAGTTCGAGACAGTTCTATGGCTACACCTTC. The chain combines TRBV10-3 with TRBJ1-2, with D perhaps matching TRBD1 (5 bases). From germline, CDR1 is ENHRY and CDR2 SYGVKD. The CDR3 runs to 13 residues.

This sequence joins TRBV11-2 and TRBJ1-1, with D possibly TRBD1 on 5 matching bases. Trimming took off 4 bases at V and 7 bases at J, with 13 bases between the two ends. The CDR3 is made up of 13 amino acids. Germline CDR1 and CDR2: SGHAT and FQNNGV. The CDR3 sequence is CASSSHRTNEAFF. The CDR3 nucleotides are TGTGCCAGCAGCTCTCACAGGACCAATGAAGCTTTCTTT.

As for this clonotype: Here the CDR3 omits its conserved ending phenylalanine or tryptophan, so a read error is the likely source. CDR3 in amino acids: CASSPNPGQYTEAFS. The CDR3, as DNA: TGCGCCAGCAGCCCAAACCCGGGACAGTACACTGAAGCTTTCTCT. This chain links TRBV5-1 with TRBJ1-1, with TRBD1 matching over 7 bases. The V gene end was trimmed by 4 bases and the J gene end by 3 bases; junction bases not matched to a gene: 9. Looked up from germline, CDR1 is SGHRS and CDR2 is YFSETQ. This CDR3 comprises 15 residues.

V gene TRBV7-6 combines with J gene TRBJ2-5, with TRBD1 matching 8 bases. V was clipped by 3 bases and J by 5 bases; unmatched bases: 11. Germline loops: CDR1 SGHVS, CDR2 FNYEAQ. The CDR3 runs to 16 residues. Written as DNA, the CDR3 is TGTGCCAGCAGCTTGGGTGTTGGACAGGGTTTGGAGACCCAGTACTTC. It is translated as CASSLGVGQGLETQYF.

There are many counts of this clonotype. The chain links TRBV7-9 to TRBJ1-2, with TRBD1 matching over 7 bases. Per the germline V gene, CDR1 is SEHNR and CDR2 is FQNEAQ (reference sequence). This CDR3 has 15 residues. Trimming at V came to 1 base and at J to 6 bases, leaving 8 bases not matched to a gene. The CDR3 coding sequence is TGTGCCAGCAGCTTAGAGACAGGGTTGTTTAATGGCTACACCTTC. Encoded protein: CASSLETGLFNGYTF.

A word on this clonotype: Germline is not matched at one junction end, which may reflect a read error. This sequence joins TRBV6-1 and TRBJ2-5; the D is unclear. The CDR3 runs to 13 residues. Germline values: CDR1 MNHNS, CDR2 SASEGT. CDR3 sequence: CASATSSPKTQHF. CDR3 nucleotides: TGTGCCAGCGCGACCAGCAGCCCCAAGACCCAGCACTTC.

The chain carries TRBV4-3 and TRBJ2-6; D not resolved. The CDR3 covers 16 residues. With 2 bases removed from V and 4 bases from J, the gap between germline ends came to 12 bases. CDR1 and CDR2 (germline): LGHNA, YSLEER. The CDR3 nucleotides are TGCGCCAGCAGCCAAAGGTGGAATCTGGGGGCCAACGTCCTGACTTTC. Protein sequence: CASSQRWNLGANVLTF.